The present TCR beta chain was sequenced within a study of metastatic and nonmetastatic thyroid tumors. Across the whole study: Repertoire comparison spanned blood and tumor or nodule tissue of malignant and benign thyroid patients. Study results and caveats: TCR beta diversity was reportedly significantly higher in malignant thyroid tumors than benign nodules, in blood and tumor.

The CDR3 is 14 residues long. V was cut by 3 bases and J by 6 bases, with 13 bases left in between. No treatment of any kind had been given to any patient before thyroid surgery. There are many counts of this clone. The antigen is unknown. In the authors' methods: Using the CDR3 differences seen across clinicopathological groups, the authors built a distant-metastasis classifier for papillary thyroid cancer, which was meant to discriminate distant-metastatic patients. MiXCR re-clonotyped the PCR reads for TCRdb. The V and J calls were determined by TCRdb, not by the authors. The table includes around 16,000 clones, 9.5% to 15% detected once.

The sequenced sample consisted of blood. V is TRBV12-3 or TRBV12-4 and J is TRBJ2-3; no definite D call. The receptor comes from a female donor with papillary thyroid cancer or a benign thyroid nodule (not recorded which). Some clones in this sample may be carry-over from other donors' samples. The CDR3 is CASSLLGLLDTQYF. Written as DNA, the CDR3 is TGTGCCAGCAGTTTGCTCGGCCTCCTGGATACGCAGTATTTT.